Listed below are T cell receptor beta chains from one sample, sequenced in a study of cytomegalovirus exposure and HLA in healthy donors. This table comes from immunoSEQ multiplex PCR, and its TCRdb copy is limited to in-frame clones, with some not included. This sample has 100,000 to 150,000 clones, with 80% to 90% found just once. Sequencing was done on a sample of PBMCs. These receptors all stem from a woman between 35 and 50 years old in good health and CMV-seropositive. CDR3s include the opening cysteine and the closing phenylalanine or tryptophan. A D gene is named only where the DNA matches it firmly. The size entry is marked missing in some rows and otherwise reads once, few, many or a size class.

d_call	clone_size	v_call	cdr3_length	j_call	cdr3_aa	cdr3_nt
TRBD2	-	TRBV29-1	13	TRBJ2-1	CSVLAGGPNEQFF	TGCAGCGTTTTAGCGGGAGGGCCTAATGAGCAGTTCTTC
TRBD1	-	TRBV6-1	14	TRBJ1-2	CASSGTAHTYGYTF	TGTGCCAGCAGCGGGACAGCACACACCTATGGCTACACCTTC
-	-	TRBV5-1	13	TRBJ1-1	CASSSPGSCEAFF	TGCGCCAGCAGCTCGCCCGGGAGTTGTGAAGCTTTCTTT
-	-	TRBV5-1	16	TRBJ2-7	CASSYLSGTLAYEQYF	TGCGCCAGCAGCTATTTAAGCGGAACCCTCGCCTACGAGCAGTACTTC
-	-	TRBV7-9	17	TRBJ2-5	CASSLDIAANPGETQYF	TGTGCCAGCAGCTTAGATATAGCGGCAAACCCTGGGGAGACCCAGTACTTC
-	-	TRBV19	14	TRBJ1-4	CASSIGQGKEKLFF	TGTGCCAGTAGTATAGGGCAGGGGAAGGAAAAACTGTTTTTT
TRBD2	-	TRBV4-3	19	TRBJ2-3	CASSRTGTSGRRNTDTQYF	TGCGCCAGCAGCCGAACCGGGACTAGCGGGAGGCGTAACACAGATACGCAGTATTTT
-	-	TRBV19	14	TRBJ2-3	CASANTGTTDTQYF	TGTGCCAGTGCAAATACAGGGACCACAGATACGCAGTATTTT
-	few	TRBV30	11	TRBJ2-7	CAWTPGYEQYF	TGTGCCTGGACCCCAGGGTACGAGCAGTACTTC
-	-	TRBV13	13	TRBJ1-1	CASSLRATGRAFF	TGTGCCAGCAGCTTACGAGCGACAGGTCGAGCTTTCTTT
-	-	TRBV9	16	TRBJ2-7	CASSVGGRGTTGEQYF	TGTGCCAGCAGCGTAGGAGGGCGAGGGACAACCGGGGAGCAGTACTTC
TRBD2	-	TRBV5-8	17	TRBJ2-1	CASRLLPGGDLVYEQFF	TGTGCCAGCAGGCTCCTTCCGGGGGGGGACCTCGTCTATGAGCAGTTCTTC
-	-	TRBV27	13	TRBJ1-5	CASSLTGVQPQHF	TGTGCCAGCAGTTTAACCGGGGTTCAGCCCCAGCATTTT
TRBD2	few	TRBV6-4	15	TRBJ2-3	CASSEGSGITDTQYF	TGTGCCAGCAGTGAAGGTAGCGGGATCACAGATACGCAGTATTTT
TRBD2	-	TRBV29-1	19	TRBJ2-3	CSVEGRGLAGRSLTDTQYF	TGCAGCGTTGAAGGTCGAGGACTAGCGGGCCGATCACTCACAGATACGCAGTATTTT
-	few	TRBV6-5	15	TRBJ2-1	CASRKAVISYNEQFF	TGTGCCAGCAGGAAAGCGGTTATCTCCTACAATGAGCAGTTCTTC
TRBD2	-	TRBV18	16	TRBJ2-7	CASSPPWGTSSYEQYF	TGTGCCAGCTCACCGCCGTGGGGGACTAGCTCCTACGAGCAGTACTTC
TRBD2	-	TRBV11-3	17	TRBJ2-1	CASSSRGGLADYNEQFF	TGTGCCAGCAGCTCCCGAGGGGGACTAGCGGACTACAATGAGCAGTTCTTC
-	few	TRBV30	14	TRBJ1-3	CAWSPGVTGNTIYF	TGTGCCTGGAGTCCCGGGGTGACTGGAAACACCATATATTTT
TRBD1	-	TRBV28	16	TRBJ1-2	CASSPISTGGSYGYTF	TGTGCCAGCAGTCCAATCTCGACAGGGGGCAGTTATGGCTACACCTTC
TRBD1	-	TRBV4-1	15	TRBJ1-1	CASSQYTGANTEAFF	TGCGCCAGCAGCCAGTACACAGGGGCGAACACTGAAGCTTTCTTT
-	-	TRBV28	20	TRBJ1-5	CASSTTWGRAMIGGNQPQHF	TGTGCCAGCAGTACGACCTGGGGGCGTGCGATGATAGGTGGCAATCAGCCCCAGCATTTT
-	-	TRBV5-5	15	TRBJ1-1	CASSGFDRLNTEAFF	TGTGCCAGCAGCGGATTTGACAGGTTGAACACTGAAGCTTTCTTT
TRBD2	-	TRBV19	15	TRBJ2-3	CASTQLAGGTDTQYF	TGTGCCAGTACCCAACTAGCGGGAGGAACAGATACGCAGTATTTT
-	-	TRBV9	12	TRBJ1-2	CASSPGNYGYTF	TGTGCCAGCAGTCCCGGGAACTATGGCTACACCTTC
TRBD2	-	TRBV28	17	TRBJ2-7	CASSLVGASGRGYEQYF	TGTGCCAGCAGCCTAGTTGGAGCTAGCGGGAGAGGCTACGAGCAGTACTTC
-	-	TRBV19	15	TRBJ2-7	CASRPQGNLGYEQYF	TGTGCCAGTAGGCCACAGGGTAATCTGGGCTACGAGCAGTACTTC
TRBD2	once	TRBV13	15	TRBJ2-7	CASSILAGGGYEQYF	TGTGCCAGCAGCATCCTAGCGGGAGGTGGATACGAGCAGTACTTC
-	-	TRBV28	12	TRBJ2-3	CASSLPADTQYF	TGTGCCAGCAGTTTACCCGCAGATACGCAGTATTTT
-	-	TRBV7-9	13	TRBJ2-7	CASRSSVAYEQYF	TGTGCCAGCAGGTCTAGCGTAGCCTACGAGCAGTACTTC
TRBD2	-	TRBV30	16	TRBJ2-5	CAWSSLTSGRWETQYF	TGTGCCTGGAGCTCCCTAACTAGCGGGAGATGGGAGACCCAGTACTTC
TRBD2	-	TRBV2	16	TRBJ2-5	CASRARAGVPQETQYF	TGTGCCAGCAGGGCTAGAGCGGGAGTGCCTCAAGAGACCCAGTACTTC
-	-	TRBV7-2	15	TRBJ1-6	CASSPFGDRGSPLHF	TGTGCCAGCAGCCCCTTCGGTGATCGGGGTTCACCCCTCCACTTT
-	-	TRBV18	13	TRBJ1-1	CASSRDSYTEAFF	TGTGCCAGCTCACGCGACAGCTACACTGAAGCTTTCTTT
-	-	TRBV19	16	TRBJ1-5	CASSIDGGYSNQPQHF	TGTGCCAGTAGTATAGACGGGGGTTATAGCAATCAGCCCCAGCATTTT
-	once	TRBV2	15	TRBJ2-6	CASTNRISGANVLTF	TGTGCCAGCACTAATCGAATCTCTGGGGCCAACGTCCTGACTTTC
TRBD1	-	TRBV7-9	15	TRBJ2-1	CASSSPGQRLDEQFF	TGTGCCAGCAGCTCACCGGGACAGAGGTTGGATGAGCAGTTCTTC
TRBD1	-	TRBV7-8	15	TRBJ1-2	CASSLDRGRNYGYTF	TGTGCCAGCAGCTTGGACAGGGGGCGCAACTATGGCTACACCTTC
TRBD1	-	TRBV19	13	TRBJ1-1	CASGDRGYTEAFF	TGTGCCAGTGGGGACAGGGGCTACACTGAAGCTTTCTTT
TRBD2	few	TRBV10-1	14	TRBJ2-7	CASSETSGSYEQYF	TGCGCCAGCAGTGAGACTAGCGGGAGTTACGAGCAGTACTTC
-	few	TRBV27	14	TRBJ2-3	CASSPLARTDTQYF	TGTGCCAGCAGCCCCCTAGCACGCACAGATACGCAGTATTTT